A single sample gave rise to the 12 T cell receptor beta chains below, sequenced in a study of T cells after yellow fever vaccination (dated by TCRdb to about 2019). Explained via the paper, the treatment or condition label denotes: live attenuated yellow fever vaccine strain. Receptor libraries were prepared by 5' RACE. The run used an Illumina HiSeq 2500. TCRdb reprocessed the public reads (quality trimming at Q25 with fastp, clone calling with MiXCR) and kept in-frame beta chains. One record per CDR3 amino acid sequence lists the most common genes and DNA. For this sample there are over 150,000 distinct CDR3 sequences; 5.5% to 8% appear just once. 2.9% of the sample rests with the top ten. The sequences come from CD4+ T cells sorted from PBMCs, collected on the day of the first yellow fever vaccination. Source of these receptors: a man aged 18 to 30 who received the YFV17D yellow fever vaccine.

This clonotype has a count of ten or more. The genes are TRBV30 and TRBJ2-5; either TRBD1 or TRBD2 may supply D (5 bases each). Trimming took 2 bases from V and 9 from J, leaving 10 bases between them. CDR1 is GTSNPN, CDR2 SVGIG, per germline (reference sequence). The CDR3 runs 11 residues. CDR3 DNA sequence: TGTGCCTGGAGTACGCCGGGACCCCAGTACTTC. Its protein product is CAWSTPGPQYF.

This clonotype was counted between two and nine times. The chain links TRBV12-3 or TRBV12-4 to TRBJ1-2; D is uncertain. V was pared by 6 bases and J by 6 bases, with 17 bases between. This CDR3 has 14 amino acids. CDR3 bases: TGTGCCAGCAGCCGCCCGGGGAGAGCAGATGGCTACACCTTC. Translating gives CASSRPGRADGYTF.

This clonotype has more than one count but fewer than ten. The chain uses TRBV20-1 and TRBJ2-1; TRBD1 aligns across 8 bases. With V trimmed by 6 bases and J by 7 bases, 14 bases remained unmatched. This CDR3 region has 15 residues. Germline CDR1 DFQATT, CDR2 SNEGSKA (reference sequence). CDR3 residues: CSAYPDRDGKNEQFF. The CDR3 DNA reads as TGCAGTGCCTACCCGGACAGGGATGGTAAGAATGAGCAGTTCTTC.

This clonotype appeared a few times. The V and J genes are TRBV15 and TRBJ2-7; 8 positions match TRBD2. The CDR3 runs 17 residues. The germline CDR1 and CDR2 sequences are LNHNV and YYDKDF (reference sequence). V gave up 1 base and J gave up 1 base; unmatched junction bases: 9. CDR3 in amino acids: CATSRVFGAGESYEQYV. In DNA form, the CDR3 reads TGTGCCACCAGCAGAGTGTTTGGAGCGGGGGAATCCTACGAGCAGTACGTC.

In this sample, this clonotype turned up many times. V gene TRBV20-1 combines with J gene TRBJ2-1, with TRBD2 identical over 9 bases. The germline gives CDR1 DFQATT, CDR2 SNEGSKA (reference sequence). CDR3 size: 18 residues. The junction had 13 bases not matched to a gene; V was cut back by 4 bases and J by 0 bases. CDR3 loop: CSAIEIAGVTSSYNEQFF. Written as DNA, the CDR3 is TGCAGTGCTATCGAGATAGCGGGGGTTACGAGCTCCTACAATGAGCAGTTCTTC.

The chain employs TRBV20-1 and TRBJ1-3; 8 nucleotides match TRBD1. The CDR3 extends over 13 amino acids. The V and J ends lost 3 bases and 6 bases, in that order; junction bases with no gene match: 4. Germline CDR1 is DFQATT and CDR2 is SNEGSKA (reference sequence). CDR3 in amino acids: CSARGGQVNTIYF. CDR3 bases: TGCAGTGCTAGGGGGGGACAGGTAAACACCATATATTTT.

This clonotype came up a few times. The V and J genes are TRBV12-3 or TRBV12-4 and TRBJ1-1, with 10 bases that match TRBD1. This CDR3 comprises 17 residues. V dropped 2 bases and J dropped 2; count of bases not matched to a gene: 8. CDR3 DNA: TGTGCCAGCAGTTTAAAACCCCGGGACAGGGGTAACACTGAAGCTTTCTTT. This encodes CASSLKPRDRGNTEAFF.

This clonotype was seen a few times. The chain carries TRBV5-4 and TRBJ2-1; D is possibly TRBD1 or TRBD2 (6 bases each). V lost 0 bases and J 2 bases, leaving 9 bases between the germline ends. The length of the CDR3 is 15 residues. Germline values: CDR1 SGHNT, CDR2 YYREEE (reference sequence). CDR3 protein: CASSLDRGAYNEQFF. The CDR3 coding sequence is TGTGCCAGCAGCTTGGATAGGGGGGCCTACAATGAGCAGTTCTTC.

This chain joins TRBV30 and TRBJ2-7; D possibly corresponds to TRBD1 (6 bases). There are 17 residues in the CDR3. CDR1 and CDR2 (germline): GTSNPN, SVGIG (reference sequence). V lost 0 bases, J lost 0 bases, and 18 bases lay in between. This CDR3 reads CAWSVKLVRGSSYEQYF. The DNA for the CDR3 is TGTGCCTGGAGTGTAAAGTTGGTGAGGGGGAGCTCCTACGAGCAGTACTTC.

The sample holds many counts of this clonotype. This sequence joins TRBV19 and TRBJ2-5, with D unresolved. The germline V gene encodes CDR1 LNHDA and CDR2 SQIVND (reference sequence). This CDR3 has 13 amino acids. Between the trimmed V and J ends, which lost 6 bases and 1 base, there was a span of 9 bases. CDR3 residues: CASRDLTQETQYF. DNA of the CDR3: TGTGCCAGTAGAGACCTCACCCAAGAGACCCAGTACTTC.

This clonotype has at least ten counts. As DNA, the CDR3 is TGTGCCAGCAGCTTGGAAGGGGGGAAAGAGACCCAGTACTTC. As protein: CASSLEGGKETQYF. This chain uses TRBV5-8 with TRBJ2-5; D may match TRBD1 or TRBD2 (6 bases each). This CDR3 has 14 amino acids. CDR1 is SGHTS and CDR2 is YDEGEE in the germline V gene. Trimming stripped 0 bases from V and 3 bases from J, with 9 bases between.

The CDR3 DNA sequence: TGCGCCAGCAGCCAAATATCGGGGGAAGGTGGCTACACCTTC. Its translation: CASSQISGEGGYTF. The V call is TRBV4-1, the J call TRBJ1-2, with D maybe TRBD1 (5 bases). Germline V gives CDR1 MGHRA, CDR2 YSYEKL. The V and J ends lost 2 bases and 7 bases respectively, with 14 bases between them. There are 14 residues in the CDR3.